This T cell receptor (beta chain) comes out of a study of blood T cell repertoires in COVID-19. Profiled with immunoSEQ multiplex PCR; TCRdb holds only in-frame clones, not every one. Of about 300,000 clones listed, just under 90% are singletons. V shed 7 bases and J 6 bases; nucleotides not matched to a gene: 5. Looked up from germline, CDR1 is MGHDK and CDR2 is SYGVNS. The CDR3 length is 14 residues. This TCR derives from a woman between 45 and 65 years old who had been exposed to COVID-19. V gene TRBV25-1 combines with J gene TRBJ1-6; TRBD1 matches at 8 bases. Specimen: PBMCs or T cells enriched from blood (not recorded which). CDR3 sequence (DNA): TGTGCCAGCACCGGGACAGGTATTAATTCACCCCTCCACTTT. This gives the protein CASTGTGINSPLHF.